These T cell receptor beta chains were read from a single sample in a study of T cells in tuberculosis. Measured with immunoSEQ multiplex PCR; TCRdb has only the in-frame clones, and not every one. The table lists roughly 19,000 clones, 85% to 90% of them singletons. The sequencing sample was made of PBMCs. These TCRs come from a donor aged 10 to 29 with latent tuberculosis or without tuberculosis infection. The CDR3 runs from the conserved cysteine through the conserved F or W. Each record gives: D gene, J gene, V gene, clone size, CDR3 DNA, CDR3 protein. A D gene is named only where the DNA matches it firmly. Expanded clones get a size class; other rows say once, few or many, or leave the size out.

d_gene: NA
j_gene: TRBJ1-1
v_gene: TRBV29-1
abundance: NA
CDR3nt: TGCAGCGTGTCGGGACACCTGAACACTGAAGCTTTCTTT
CDR3aa: CSVSGHLNTEAFF

d_gene: TRBD1
j_gene: TRBJ2-2
v_gene: TRBV19
abundance: few
CDR3nt: TGTGCCAGTAGTGAGGAGCAGGGGGCGCGGACCGGGGAGCTGTTTTTT
CDR3aa: CASSEEQGARTGELFF

d_gene: NA
j_gene: TRBJ1-6
v_gene: TRBV19
abundance: NA
CDR3nt: TGTGCCAGTAGTTCCCTTAATTCACCCCTCCACTTT
CDR3aa: CASSSLNSPLHF

d_gene: TRBD1
j_gene: TRBJ1-1
v_gene: TRBV25-1
abundance: NA
CDR3nt: TGTGCCAGCTGGGGACAGGGGACCGCTGAAGCTTTCTTT
CDR3aa: CASWGQGTAEAFF

d_gene: TRBD2
j_gene: TRBJ2-6
v_gene: TRBV7-2
abundance: NA
CDR3nt: TGTGCCAGCAGCTTAAAGGTCGGAGCGGGATCCTCTGGGGCCAACGTCCTGACTTTC
CDR3aa: CASSLKVGAGSSGANVLTF

d_gene: TRBD1
j_gene: TRBJ1-5
v_gene: TRBV19
abundance: NA
CDR3nt: TGTGCCAGTACCCCCGGGGACAGGGGTAGCAATCAGCCCCAGCATTTT
CDR3aa: CASTPGDRGSNQPQHF

d_gene: NA
j_gene: TRBJ1-1
v_gene: TRBV27
abundance: NA
CDR3nt: TGTGCCAGCAGGGGGACTTACACGAACACTGAAGCTTTCTTT
CDR3aa: CASRGTYTNTEAFF

d_gene: NA
j_gene: TRBJ1-6
v_gene: TRBV5-8
abundance: NA
CDR3nt: TGTGCCAGCAGCTTGTTCTCAGGCGATAATTCACCCCTCCACTTT
CDR3aa: CASSLFSGDNSPLHF

d_gene: TRBD1
j_gene: TRBJ1-5
v_gene: TRBV28
abundance: NA
CDR3nt: TGTGCCAGCAGTTCCCCCCGGGACAGGGGAAATCAGCCCCAGCATTTT
CDR3aa: CASSSPRDRGNQPQHF

d_gene: TRBD1
j_gene: TRBJ1-1
v_gene: TRBV10-2
abundance: few
CDR3nt: TGCGCCAGCAGTTCGGGACAGGGAAACACTGAAGCTTTCTTT
CDR3aa: CASSSGQGNTEAFF

d_gene: NA
j_gene: TRBJ2-2
v_gene: TRBV25-1
abundance: NA
CDR3nt: TGTGCCAGCTCGCGGAACACCGGGGAGCTGTTTTTT
CDR3aa: CASSRNTGELFF

d_gene: NA
j_gene: TRBJ2-7
v_gene: TRBV15
abundance: NA
CDR3nt: TGTGCCACCAGCAGAGGATTACAGGAGCAGTACTTC
CDR3aa: CATSRGLQEQYF

d_gene: TRBD1
j_gene: TRBJ1-2
v_gene: TRBV19
abundance: NA
CDR3nt: TGTGCCAGTAGTCGGGACAGCAACTATGGCTACACCTTC
CDR3aa: CASSRDSNYGYTF

d_gene: TRBD1
j_gene: TRBJ1-2
v_gene: TRBV27
abundance: NA
CDR3nt: TGTGCCAGCAGTTTAGACAGGGGGGACTATGGCTACACCTTC
CDR3aa: CASSLDRGDYGYTF

d_gene: NA
j_gene: TRBJ2-3
v_gene: TRBV6-4
abundance: NA
CDR3nt: TGTGCCAGCAGTGAACAGGGGGGGGAGTCTAATACGCAGTATTTT
CDR3aa: CASSEQGGESNTQYF

d_gene: NA
j_gene: TRBJ2-2
v_gene: TRBV7-2
abundance: NA
CDR3nt: TGTGCCAGCAGCTTAAGCTGGCCGGGGGACACCGGGGAGCTGTTTTTT
CDR3aa: CASSLSWPGDTGELFF

d_gene: NA
j_gene: TRBJ1-5
v_gene: TRBV5-8
abundance: NA
CDR3nt: TGTGCCAGCAGCTTGGGAATAGGGGAGGGTCAGCCCCAGCATTTT
CDR3aa: CASSLGIGEGQPQHF

d_gene: NA
j_gene: TRBJ2-7
v_gene: TRBV15
abundance: NA
CDR3nt: TGTGCCACCAGCAGAGAAGGGACAAACTTCTACGAGCAGTACTTC
CDR3aa: CATSREGTNFYEQYF

d_gene: NA
j_gene: TRBJ2-3
v_gene: TRBV9
abundance: NA
CDR3nt: TGTGCCAGCAGCTTTGTAACAGGGTCGGATACGCAGTATTTT
CDR3aa: CASSFVTGSDTQYF

d_gene: NA
j_gene: TRBJ1-1
v_gene: TRBV15
abundance: NA
CDR3nt: TGTGCCACCAGCAGAGGGGGCCCGGACACTGAAGCTTTCTTT
CDR3aa: CATSRGGPDTEAFF

d_gene: NA
j_gene: TRBJ2-5
v_gene: TRBV7-2
abundance: NA
CDR3nt: TGTGCCAGCAGCTTCGGCCGCAGGGGAGAGACCCAGTACTTC
CDR3aa: CASSFGRRGETQYF

d_gene: NA
j_gene: TRBJ2-5
v_gene: TRBV5-1
abundance: NA
CDR3nt: TGCGCCAGCAGCTACGGACAGTACCAAGAGACCCAGTACTTC
CDR3aa: CASSYGQYQETQYF

d_gene: TRBD1
j_gene: TRBJ1-4
v_gene: TRBV27
abundance: NA
CDR3nt: TGTGCCAGCAGTACCCAGGGGGCGAGGGGTACTGGAAAACTGTTTTTT
CDR3aa: CASSTQGARGTGKLFF

d_gene: NA
j_gene: TRBJ2-3
v_gene: TRBV6-5
abundance: NA
CDR3nt: TGTGCCAGCAGTTACTCGAAACTTCTCACAGATACGCAGTATTTT
CDR3aa: CASSYSKLLTDTQYF

d_gene: NA
j_gene: TRBJ2-7
v_gene: TRBV11-3
abundance: NA
CDR3nt: TGTGCCAGCAGCTTAGGTCTGAGCTCCTACGAGCAGTACTTC
CDR3aa: CASSLGLSSYEQYF

d_gene: NA
j_gene: TRBJ2-6
v_gene: TRBV27
abundance: NA
CDR3nt: TGTGCCAGCAGTTTAGTTCTCAAGACAGGGGCCAACGTCCTGACTTTC
CDR3aa: CASSLVLKTGANVLTF

d_gene: TRBD2
j_gene: TRBJ2-7
v_gene: TRBV4-3
abundance: once
CDR3nt: TGCGCCAGCAGCCAAGATAGGACTAGCGGGGGTTACGAGCAGTACTTC
CDR3aa: CASSQDRTSGGYEQYF